This TCR beta chain derives from a study of shared T cell receptors in the human thymus. Assay: immunoSEQ multiplex PCR; the TCRdb copy retains only in-frame clones and omits some. This sample has 550,000 to 800,000 clones, with 70% to 90% found just once. Trimming pared 2 bases from V and 3 bases from J, leaving 22 bases between. The CDR3 loop spans 18 amino acids. Germline assignment: CDR1 LGHNA and CDR2 YNFKEQ. This clone was observed a handful of times. This sample was shared with a second study, whose subject was human thymus T cells. Turning to that study: All donors were healthy Finnish infants who were undergoing corrective surgery to treat congenital heart defects. Resections from corrective heart surgery provided thymus tissue. What appeared biased in thymic and blood repertoires was the usage of V and J genes.

This chain joins TRBV4-2 and TRBJ1-1; D is uncertain. The sequenced sample consisted of thymocytes. This TCR was recovered from a girl under three years old with a congenital heart defect. The CDR3 loop reads CASSQSSLTRPGDTEAFF. The CDR3 nucleotides read TGTGCCAGCAGCCAAAGCTCACTAACACGACCCGGGGACACTGAAGCTTTCTTT.